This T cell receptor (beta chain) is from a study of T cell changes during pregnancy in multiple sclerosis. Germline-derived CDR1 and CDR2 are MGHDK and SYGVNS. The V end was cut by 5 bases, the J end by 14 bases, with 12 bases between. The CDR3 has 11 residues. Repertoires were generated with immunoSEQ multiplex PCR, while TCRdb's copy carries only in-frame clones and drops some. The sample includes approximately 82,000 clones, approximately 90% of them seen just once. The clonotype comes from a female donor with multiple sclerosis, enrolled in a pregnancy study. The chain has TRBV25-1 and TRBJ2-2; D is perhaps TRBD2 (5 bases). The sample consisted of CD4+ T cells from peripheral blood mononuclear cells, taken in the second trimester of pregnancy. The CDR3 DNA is TGTGCCAGCAGTCGCGTGGAGGAACTGTTTTTT. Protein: CASSRVEELFF.